A selection of T cell receptor beta chains follows, all from one sample in a study of CD8+ T cells in alopecia areata. Assay: immunoSEQ multiplex PCR; the TCRdb copy retains only in-frame clones and omits some. The top ten clones hold about 15% of a sample with roughly 150,000 clones, over 80% of them seen once. This sample comprised CD8+ T cells sorted from blood, obtained at week 0. These receptors were collected from a human donor with alopecia areata. Each CDR3 is given with its conserved first and last residue. D genes are given only for firm matches. Some rows have no size entry. The others give once, few or many, or a class for an expanded clone.

clone size,V gene,J gene,D gene,CDR3 protein,CDR3 DNA
.,TRBV25-1,TRBJ1-1,.,CASSDLTGQKNTEAFF,TGTGCCAGCAGTGACCTCACCGGACAGAAGAACACTGAAGCTTTCTTT
once,TRBV27,TRBJ2-5,.,CASSLYLGIGETQYF,TGTGCCAGCAGTTTATACCTCGGGATAGGGGAGACCCAGTACTTC
.,TRBV5-5,TRBJ2-7,TRBD1,CASSFPPGQGDYEQYF,TGTGCCAGCAGCTTTCCGCCGGGACAGGGTGACTACGAGCAGTACTTC
.,TRBV20-1,TRBJ2-1,.,CSAQHDNEQFF,TGCAGTGCCCAGCACGACAATGAGCAGTTCTTC
few,TRBV27,TRBJ2-7,.,CASSLSGVYEQYF,TGTGCCAGCAGTTTATCGGGGGTGTACGAGCAGTACTTC
.,TRBV5-1,TRBJ1-2,TRBD1,CASCPGTGTNYGYTF,TGCGCCAGCTGTCCCGGGACAGGAACTAACTATGGCTACACCTTC
.,TRBV9,TRBJ1-4,.,CASSAWGGNEKLFF,TGTGCCAGCAGCGCGTGGGGGGGCAATGAAAAACTGTTTTTT
once,TRBV14,TRBJ2-3,TRBD1,CASSEGQGNTDTQYF,TGTGCCAGCAGCGAAGGACAGGGAAACACAGATACGCAGTATTTT
once,TRBV2,TRBJ2-7,TRBD2,CASSETGGSYEQYF,TGTGCCAGCAGTGAAACGGGGGGCTCCTACGAGCAGTACTTC
.,TRBV5-1,TRBJ2-7,TRBD2,CASSFLAGGRYEQYF,TGTGCCAGCAGCTTTTTAGCGGGAGGCCGCTACGAGCAGTACTTC
.,TRBV7-9,TRBJ2-7,.,CASSPRTQGEQYF,TGTGCCAGCAGCCCAAGGACCCAAGGCGAGCAGTACTTC
.,TRBV2,TRBJ2-7,.,CASSVRVSYEQYF,TGTGCCAGCAGTGTGCGGGTCTCCTACGAGCAGTACTTC
.,TRBV27,TRBJ2-6,.,CASCQDTPSGANVLTF,TGTGCCAGCTGCCAGGACACTCCTTCTGGGGCCAACGTCCTGACTTTC